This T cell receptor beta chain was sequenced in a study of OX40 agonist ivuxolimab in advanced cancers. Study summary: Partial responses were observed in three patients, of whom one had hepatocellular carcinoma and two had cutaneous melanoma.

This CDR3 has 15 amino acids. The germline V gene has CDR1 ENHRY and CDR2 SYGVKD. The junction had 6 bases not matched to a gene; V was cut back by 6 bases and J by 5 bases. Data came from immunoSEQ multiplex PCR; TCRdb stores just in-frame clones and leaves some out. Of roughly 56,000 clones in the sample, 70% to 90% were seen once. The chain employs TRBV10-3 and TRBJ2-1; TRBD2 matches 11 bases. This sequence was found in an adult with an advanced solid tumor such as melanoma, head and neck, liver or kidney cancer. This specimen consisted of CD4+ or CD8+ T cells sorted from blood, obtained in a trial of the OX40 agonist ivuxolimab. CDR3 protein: CAISGTSGRNNEQFF. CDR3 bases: TGTGCCATCAGCGGAACTAGCGGGAGAAACAATGAGCAGTTCTTC.